The 26 T cell receptor beta chains below were found in one sample sequenced in a study of cytotoxic CD8 clonotypes in ibrutinib-treated CLL. Assay used: immunoSEQ multiplex PCR; TCRdb lists only in-frame clones, some missing. The top ten hold approximately 5.1% of the sample, which has about 150,000 clones, 60% to 85% seen once. Material: PBMCs, obtained after 24 months of ibrutinib treatment. These receptors all stem from a human donor with chronic lymphocytic leukemia.

The chain couples TRBV14 to TRBJ2-5, with D possibly TRBD2 on 5 matching bases. The germline V gene has CDR1 SGHDN and CDR2 FVKESK. The CDR3 has 16 amino acids. V shed 0 bases and J shed 1 base, with 12 bases lying between them. As DNA, the CDR3 is TGTGCCAGCAGCCAAGATTTCCCTAGCCTCCAAGAGACCCAGTACTTC. Amino acid sequence: CASSQDFPSLQETQYF.

The rearrangement uses TRBV7-3 and TRBJ2-3, with D maybe TRBD2 (5 bases). Trimming pared 5 bases from V and 4 bases from J, leaving 10 bases between. Germline V gene sequence: CDR1 SGHTA, CDR2 FQGTGA. CDR3 size: 13 residues. In nucleotides, the CDR3 is TGTGCCAGCAGCCCGAACGGGGCAGATACGCAGTATTTT. This translates into CASSPNGADTQYF.

This clone was seen a single time. The chain carries TRBV9 and TRBJ2-3; 13 bases are shared with TRBD2. J was trimmed by 9 bases and V by 3 bases; bases with no gene match: 4. Germline V gene sequence: CDR1 SGDLS, CDR2 YYNGEE. The CDR3 is 14 residues long. CDR3 region: CASSAGTSGITQYF. The CDR3 DNA is TGTGCCAGCAGCGCAGGGACTAGCGGGATAACGCAGTATTTT.

The rearrangement links TRBV7-2 to TRBJ1-3, with D hard to call. Trimming stripped 1 base from V and 0 bases from J, with 13 bases between. The germline CDR1 and CDR2 sequences are SGHTA and FQGNSA. CDR3 length: 17 residues. The CDR3 region is CASSLVASRFSGNTIYF. The CDR3 DNA reads TGTGCCAGCAGCTTAGTGGCCTCCCGTTTCTCTGGAAACACCATATATTTT.

The chain couples TRBV28 to TRBJ2-7, with D possibly called TRBD1 or TRBD2 (6 bases each). This CDR3 comprises 14 residues. Between the trimmed V and J ends, which lost 6 bases and 1 base, there was a span of 13 bases. The germline V gene encodes CDR1 MDHEN and CDR2 SYDVKM. The CDR3 region is CASRGRDISYEQYF. In nucleotides, the CDR3 is TGTGCCAGCAGAGGGCGGGACATTTCCTACGAGCAGTACTTC.

The gene calls are TRBV30 and TRBJ1-2, with D perhaps TRBD1 (5 bases). Germline V gene data show CDR1 as GTSNPN and CDR2 as SVGIG (reference sequence). The V end was cut by 5 bases, the J end by 0 bases, with 7 bases between. The CDR3 has 12 amino acids. This CDR3 reads CAWGQANYGYTF. The CDR3 DNA follows: TGTGCCTGGGGACAAGCTAACTATGGCTACACCTTC.

The J gene is TRBJ1-1, the V gene TRBV4-2, with D possibly matching TRBD1 (5 bases). This CDR3 comprises 13 residues. Germline values: CDR1 LGHNA, CDR2 YNFKEQ. Trimming removed 5 bases from V and 3 bases from J, with 10 bases in between. The CDR3 here is CASSLGRYTEAFF. The DNA of the CDR3 is TGTGCCAGCAGCTTGGGACGGTACACTGAAGCTTTCTTT.

The genes are TRBV7-9 and TRBJ1-5; perhaps TRBD1 as D (5 bases). Germline V lookup: CDR1 SEHNR, CDR2 FQNEAQ (reference sequence). The CDR3 is 15 amino acids. Between the trimmed V and J ends, which lost 5 bases and 5 bases, there was a span of 16 bases. The DNA for the CDR3 is TGTGCCAGCAGCCCTACAGGTGACTCCGATCAGCCCCAGCATTTT. Residues: CASSPTGDSDQPQHF.

In this sample, this clone turned up many times. CDR3 region: CASSPGPVPQHF. In nucleotides, the CDR3 is TGTGCCAGCAGCCCCGGACCTGTGCCCCAGCATTTT. The J gene is TRBJ1-5, the V gene TRBV7-9; no clear D gene. The CDR3 sequence is 12 residues long. Germline V lookup: CDR1 SEHNR, CDR2 FQNEAQ (reference sequence). V lost 5 bases to trimming and J lost 9 bases, with 11 bases between them.

The V and J genes are TRBV28 and TRBJ1-5; D ambiguous. CDR3 length equals 14 residues. The V gene lost 2 bases and the J gene lost 5 bases, with 10 bases spanning the gap. Germline V gene data show CDR1 as MDHEN and CDR2 as SYDVKM. CDR3 region: CASSLAEFHQPQHF. CDR3 nucleotides: TGTGCCAGCAGTTTAGCTGAATTTCATCAGCCCCAGCATTTT.

V is TRBV5-6 and J is TRBJ1-5; no clear D gene. The CDR3 runs to 14 residues. Deletions cut 0 bases from V and 9 bases from J, with 13 bases between. Germline V gene data show CDR1 as SGHDT and CDR2 as YYEEEE. CDR3 coding DNA: TGTGCCAGCAGCTTGGGTGTGGGATCACGGCCCCAGCATTTT. Protein: CASSLGVGSRPQHF.

This chain connects TRBV5-1 to TRBJ2-5; D gene unclear. This CDR3 spans 12 amino acids. V dropped 5 bases and J dropped 0 bases, with 5 bases sitting between them. The germline V gene has CDR1 SGHRS and CDR2 YFSETQ. The CDR3 DNA sequence: TGCGCCAGCAGGATGGACCAAGAGACCCAGTACTTC. It codes for CASRMDQETQYF. Together with reference TRBV5-1 and TRBJ2-5, the CDR3 gives the full variable domain: KAGVTQTPRYLIKTRGQQVTLSCSPISGHRSVSWYQQTPGQGLQFLFEYFSETQRNKGNFPGRFSGRQFSNSRSEMNVSTLELGDSALYLCASRMDQETQYFGPGTRLLVL.

This clone was recorded at least ten times. V is TRBV10-1 and J is TRBJ1-6, with a possible D match to TRBD1 (5 bases). With 11 bases removed from V and 10 bases from J, the gap between germline ends came to 24 bases. The CDR3 consists of 15 residues. The germline V gene has CDR1 WNHNN and CDR2 SYGVQD (reference sequence). CDR3 sequence: CAPSRGPLAGSPLHF. The CDR3 DNA follows: TGCGCCCCCTCTAGGGGACCGCTTGCGGGATCACCCCTCCACTTT.

The J gene is TRBJ2-7, the V gene TRBV4-2, with TRBD2 matching 9 bases. Per the germline V gene, CDR1 is LGHNA and CDR2 is YNFKEQ. Trimming at V came to 4 bases and at J to 2 bases, leaving 6 bases not matched to a gene. This CDR3 has 15 amino acids. The CDR3 DNA follows: TGTGCCAGCAGCCTCGGACTAGCGAGACCCTACGAGCAGTACTTC. It encodes CASSLGLARPYEQYF.

The CDR3 protein is CAISESGQTYGYTF. The CDR3 nucleotides read TGTGCCATCAGTGAGTCGGGTCAGACTTATGGCTACACCTTC. The chain employs TRBV10-3 and TRBJ1-2; D is uncertain. Trimming shortened V by 0 bases and J by 5 bases, and 10 bases separated the two germline ends. The CDR3 runs to 14 residues. Looked up from germline, CDR1 is ENHRY and CDR2 is SYGVKD.

The chain links TRBV5-1 to TRBJ2-1; TRBD1 is a possible D gene (5 bases). Germline V gene data show CDR1 as SGHRS and CDR2 as YFSETQ. Trimming shortened V by 0 bases and J by 9 bases, and 16 bases separated the two germline ends. CDR3 length: 15 amino acids. CDR3 loop: CASSLGVTEGPEQFF. CDR3 DNA sequence: TGCGCCAGCAGCTTGGGTGTGACAGAAGGTCCTGAGCAGTTCTTC.

The CDR3 loop is CSVEGGAWGAYEQYF. CDR3 nucleotides: TGCAGCGTCGAGGGCGGTGCCTGGGGGGCCTACGAGCAGTACTTC. V is TRBV29-1 and J is TRBJ2-7, with D perhaps matching TRBD2 (6 bases). The CDR3 is 15 amino acids. Germline assignment: CDR1 SQVTM and CDR2 ANQGSEA. Trimming removed 6 bases at V and 2 bases at J, with 20 bases between.

The sample holds a few counts of this clone. The V call is TRBV5-1, the J call TRBJ2-7, with D perhaps matching TRBD1 or TRBD2 (5 bases each). Germline CDR1 reads SGHRS; CDR2 reads YFSETQ. V was trimmed by 1 base and J by 7 bases, leaving 15 bases between them. The CDR3 totals 14 residues. The CDR3 reads CASSLNTGSGEQYF. The CDR3 DNA is TGCGCCAGCAGCTTGAACACAGGCTCGGGGGAGCAGTACTTC.

The chain recombines TRBV6-1 with TRBJ2-3, with D tentatively TRBD2 (6 bases). Trimming left V 2 bases short and J 2 bases short, with 17 bases between. The CDR3 has 17 residues. Germline V gene data show CDR1 as MNHNS and CDR2 as SASEGT. This chain's CDR3 is CASSEYGGYPPTDTQYF. In nucleotides, the CDR3 is TGTGCCAGCAGTGAATACGGGGGTTACCCCCCCACAGATACGCAGTATTTT.

V is TRBV7-2 and J is TRBJ2-7; D may be TRBD2 (6 bases). Trimming pared 4 bases from V and 0 bases from J, leaving 13 bases between. CDR3 length: 15 residues. CDR1 and CDR2 from the germline V gene are SGHTA and FQGNSA. The CDR3 reads CASSSGGASSYEQYF. The DNA for the CDR3 is TGTGCCAGCAGCTCAGGCGGGGCAAGCTCCTACGAGCAGTACTTC.

The chain is built from TRBV28 and TRBJ1-2; TRBD1 is a possible D gene (5 bases). Looked up from germline, CDR1 is MDHEN and CDR2 is SYDVKM. Trimming shortened V by 10 bases and J by 4 bases, and 16 bases separated the two germline ends. The CDR3 has 13 amino acids. This CDR3 reads CATEPWGAYGYTF. DNA of the CDR3: TGTGCCACCGAACCTTGGGGCGCCTATGGCTACACCTTC.

The rearrangement links TRBV7-2 to TRBJ2-6; D not resolved. The CDR3 has 15 amino acids. The V gene lost 5 bases and the J gene lost 0 bases, with 8 bases spanning the gap. CDR1 and CDR2 (germline): SGHTA, FQGNSA. The CDR3, as DNA: TGTGCCAGCAGCCCATACAGCTCTGGGGCCAACGTCCTGACTTTC. Its translation: CASSPYSSGANVLTF.

The rearrangement links TRBV7-2 to TRBJ2-7; perhaps TRBD1 as D (5 bases). The CDR3 totals 16 residues. V lost 2 bases and J 0 bases, leaving 14 bases between the germline ends. Germline V lookup: CDR1 SGHTA, CDR2 FQGNSA. The CDR3 DNA sequence: TGTGCCAGCAGCTTAATTTGGGGCGGAAGCTCCTACGAGCAGTACTTC. Protein: CASSLIWGGSSYEQYF. Complete variable domain (other parts from reference TRBV7-2 and TRBJ2-7): GAGVSQSPSNKVTEKGKDVELRCDPISGHTALYWYRQSLGQGLEFLIYFQGNSAPDKSGLPSDRFSAERTGGSVSTLTIQRTQQEDSAVYLCASSLIWGGSSYEQYFGPGTRLTVT.

This clone was counted many times. This sequence joins TRBV28 and TRBJ1-1, with D tentatively TRBD1 (5 bases). V dropped 5 bases and J dropped 4 bases, with 11 bases sitting between them. Germline CDR1 reads MDHEN; CDR2 reads SYDVKM. The CDR3 loop spans 13 amino acids. The CDR3 protein is CASSRQRGTEAFF. DNA of the CDR3: TGTGCCAGCAGTCGACAGAGGGGCACTGAAGCTTTCTTT.

The rearrangement joins TRBV7-9 to TRBJ1-2; 7 nucleotides match TRBD1. Germline CDR1 is SEHNR and CDR2 is FQNEAQ (reference sequence). Unmatched junction bases numbered 5, after V lost 5 bases and J lost 2 bases. The CDR3 runs to 14 residues. The CDR3 loop reads CASSPGTVNYGYTF. DNA of the CDR3: TGTGCCAGCAGCCCCGGGACAGTGAACTATGGCTACACCTTC.

The chain has TRBV7-3 and TRBJ2-1, with D unclear. V was pared by 0 bases and J by 7 bases, with 7 bases between. The CDR3 spans 13 residues. Germline-derived CDR1 and CDR2 are SGHTA and FQGTGA. In DNA form, the CDR3 reads TGTGCCAGCAGCTTAACGGGTGGAAATGAGCAGTTCTTC. It specifies CASSLTGGNEQFF.